The clone carrying this T cell receptor (beta chain) appeared a few times. Its matching antigen is unknown. The CDR3 sequence is 14 residues long. The V segment lost 5 bases and the J segment 1 base; nucleotides outside the gene matches: 3. Germline lookup yields CDR1 SGHVS and CDR2 FNYEAQ. Time point reported: patch test 3, about 24 weeks after DPC sensitization. Treatment indicated: therapeutic diphenylcyclopropenone sensitization with weekly scalp DPC. This entry is derived from a study of human T cells and chemical hapten exposure. Study context: A 2 cm by 2 cm inner upper arm patch received 2% DPC for sensitization.

Study-level points and caveats: Expanded TCR counts at PT1 were positively correlated with the patch test score.

Unique molecular identifiers were attached to individual cDNA molecules within the library. From the RACE reads, TCRdb called clonotypes with MiXCR, one entry per CDR3 protein. The table lists about 170,000 distinct CDR3 sequences, approximately 30% of them singletons. This sequence joins TRBV7-6 and TRBJ1-2, with 8 bases matching TRBD1. This clonotype was obtained from a young woman with alopecia areata. Some clones in this sample may be carry-over from other donors' samples. This material consisted of whole blood, taken in connection with sensitization to the hapten diphenylcyclopropenone (DPC). CDR3 nucleotide sequence: TGTGCCAGCAGCCCAGGACAGGGTAACTATGGCTACACCTTC. Its protein product is CASSPGQGNYGYTF.